The 7 T cell receptor beta chains below were found in one sample sequenced in a study of T cell repertoires in cytomegalovirus infection (dated 2019 in TCRdb). The run used an Illumina HiSeq 1500. TCRdb itself trimmed the public reads at Q25 with fastp, ran MiXCR and retained productive beta chains. Rows matching on CDR3 protein sequence are summarized as one entry with the most common DNA and genes. This sample has over 150,000 distinct CDR3 sequences in its table, and roughly 19% of those were observed once. The ten largest clonotypes hold 2.5% to 3% of the sample. Sequencing was performed on PBMCs. These receptors came from a human donor in good health (CMV status not recorded). Some clones in this sample may be carry-over from other donors' samples.

This clonotype was counted only a few times. V and J are TRBV6-2 or TRBV6-3 and TRBJ1-5, with 8 bases fitting TRBD1. Germline CDR1 reads MNHEY; CDR2 reads SVGEGT. The length of the CDR3 is 14 residues. V gave up 8 bases and J gave up 2 bases; unmatched junction bases: 5. In DNA form, the CDR3 reads TGTGCCAGCGCGGACAGGGCTGGCAATCAGCCCCAGCATTTT. Its protein is CASADRAGNQPQHF.

The chain links TRBV6-1 to TRBJ1-2; perhaps TRBD1 as D (5 bases). V lost 6 bases, J lost 1 base, and 15 bases lay in between. Per the germline V gene, CDR1 is MNHNS and CDR2 is SASEGT. CDR3 length: 15 amino acids. This chain's CDR3 is CASSYAGRVNYGYTF. CDR3 coding DNA: TGTGCCAGCAGCTATGCGGGCAGGGTTAACTATGGCTACACCTTC.

This clonotype was picked up a small number of times. CDR3 sequence: CASSYSTGNQPQHF. The CDR3 DNA follows: TGTGCCAGCAGTTACTCGACAGGGAATCAGCCCCAGCATTTT. V gene TRBV6-5 combines with J gene TRBJ1-5, with 7 positions matching TRBD1. CDR1 MNHEY and CDR2 SVGAGI come from the germline V gene. J was trimmed by 4 bases and V by 0 bases; bases with no gene match: 0. The CDR3 spans 14 residues.

The chain has TRBV20-1 and TRBJ2-1; D call uncertain. The CDR3 length is 15 residues. With 4 bases removed from V and 4 bases from J, the gap between germline ends came to 17 bases. The germline V gene has CDR1 DFQATT and CDR2 SNEGSKA (reference sequence). In DNA form, the CDR3 reads TGCAGTGCTACAAAAGGGCTCGATCCATACAATGAGCAGTTCTTC. Amino acid sequence: CSATKGLDPYNEQFF.

This chain joins TRBV15 and TRBJ2-7; D might be TRBD1 (5 bases). CDR1 LNHNV and CDR2 YYDKDF come from the germline V gene (reference sequence). The CDR3 has 13 amino acids. The V gene lost 5 bases and the J gene lost 0 bases, with 8 bases spanning the gap. DNA for the CDR3: TGTGCCACCAGCTTGGGGCCCTCCTACGAGCAGTACTTC. Residues: CATSLGPSYEQYF.

This clonotype appeared many times. CDR3 bases: TGTGCCAGCAGCCTAGCGGGGGGGACCACCCAGTACTTC. Its translation: CASSLAGGTTQYF. This rearrangement joins TRBV12-3 or TRBV12-4 to TRBJ2-5, with 12 bases aligning to TRBD2. J was trimmed by 8 bases and V by 6 bases; bases with no gene match: 4. CDR3 size: 13 residues.

A single count supports this clonotype. CDR3 sequence: CASTRPPGQLNTEAFF. CDR3 nucleotides: TGTGCCAGCACCCGCCCGCCGGGACAGCTGAACACTGAAGCTTTCTTT. The rearrangement links TRBV6-1 to TRBJ1-1; 7 bases are shared with TRBD1. Germline V gene data show CDR1 as MNHNS and CDR2 as SASEGT. The CDR3 is made up of 16 amino acids. V shed 7 bases and J 0 bases; nucleotides not matched to a gene: 11.